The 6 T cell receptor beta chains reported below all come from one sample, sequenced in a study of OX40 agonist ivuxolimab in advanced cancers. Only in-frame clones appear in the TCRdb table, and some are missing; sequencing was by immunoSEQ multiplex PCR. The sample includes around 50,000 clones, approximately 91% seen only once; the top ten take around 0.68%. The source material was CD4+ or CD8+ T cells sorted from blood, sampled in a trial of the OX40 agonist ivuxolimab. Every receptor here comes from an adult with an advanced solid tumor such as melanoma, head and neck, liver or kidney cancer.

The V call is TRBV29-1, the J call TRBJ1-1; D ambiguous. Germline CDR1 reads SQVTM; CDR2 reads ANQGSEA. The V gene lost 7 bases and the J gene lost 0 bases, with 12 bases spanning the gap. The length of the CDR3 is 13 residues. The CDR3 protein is CSGNSFMNTEAFF. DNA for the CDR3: TGCAGCGGGAACAGTTTCATGAACACTGAAGCTTTCTTT.

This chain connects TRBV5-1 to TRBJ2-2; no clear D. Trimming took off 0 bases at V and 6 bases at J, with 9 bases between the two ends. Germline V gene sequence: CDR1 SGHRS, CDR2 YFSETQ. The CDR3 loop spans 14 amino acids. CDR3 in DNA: TGCGCCAGCAGCTTGGCCGCCCTGTCCGGGGAGCTGTTTTTT. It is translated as CASSLAALSGELFF. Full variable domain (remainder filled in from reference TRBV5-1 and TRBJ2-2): KAGVTQTPRYLIKTRGQQVTLSCSPISGHRSVSWYQQTPGQGLQFLFEYFSETQRNKGNFPGRFSGRQFSNSRSEMNVSTLELGDSALYLCASSLAALSGELFFGEGSRLTVL.

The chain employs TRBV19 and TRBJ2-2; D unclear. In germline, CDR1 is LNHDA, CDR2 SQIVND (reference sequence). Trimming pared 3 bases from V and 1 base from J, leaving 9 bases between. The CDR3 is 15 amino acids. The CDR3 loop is CASSILPGNTGELFF. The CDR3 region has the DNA TGTGCCAGTAGTATCCTGCCAGGGAACACCGGGGAGCTGTTTTTT.

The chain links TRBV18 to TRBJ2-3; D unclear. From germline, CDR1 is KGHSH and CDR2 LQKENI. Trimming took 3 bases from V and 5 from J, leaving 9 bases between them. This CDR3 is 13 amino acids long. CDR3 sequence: CASSPQVRDTQYF. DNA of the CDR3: TGTGCCAGCTCACCGCAGGTTCGAGATACGCAGTATTTT.

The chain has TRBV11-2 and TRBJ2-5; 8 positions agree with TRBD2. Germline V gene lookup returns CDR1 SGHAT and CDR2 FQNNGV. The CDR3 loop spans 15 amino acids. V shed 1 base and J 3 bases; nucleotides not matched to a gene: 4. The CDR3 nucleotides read TGTGCCAGCAGCTTAGTTGGTAGCGGGAAAGAGACCCAGTACTTC. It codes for CASSLVGSGKETQYF.

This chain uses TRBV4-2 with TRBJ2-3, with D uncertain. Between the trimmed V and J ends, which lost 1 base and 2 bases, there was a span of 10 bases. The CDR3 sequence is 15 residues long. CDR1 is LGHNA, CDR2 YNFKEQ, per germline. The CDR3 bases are TGTGCCAGCAGCCAAGCAAACGGCTTCACAGATACGCAGTATTTT. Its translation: CASSQANGFTDTQYF.